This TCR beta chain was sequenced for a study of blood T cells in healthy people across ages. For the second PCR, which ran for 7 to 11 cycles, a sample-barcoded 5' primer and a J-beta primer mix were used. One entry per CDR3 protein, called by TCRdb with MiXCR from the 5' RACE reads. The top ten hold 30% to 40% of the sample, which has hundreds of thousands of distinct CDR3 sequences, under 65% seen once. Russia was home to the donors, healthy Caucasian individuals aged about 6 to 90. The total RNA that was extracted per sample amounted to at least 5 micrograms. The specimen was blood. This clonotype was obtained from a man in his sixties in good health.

In DNA form, the CDR3 reads TGTGCCAGCAGCTTAGTCCAGCGGGGGGACAATGAGCAGTACTTC. Amino acids: CASSLVQRGDNEQYF. This chain joins TRBV7-9 and TRBJ2-7; 9 nucleotides match TRBD2. The V gene's germline CDR1 is SEHNR and CDR2 FQNEAQ (reference sequence). The CDR3 is 15 amino acids. With 1 base clipped from V and 7 bases from J, the junction kept 8 bases outside the gene matches.